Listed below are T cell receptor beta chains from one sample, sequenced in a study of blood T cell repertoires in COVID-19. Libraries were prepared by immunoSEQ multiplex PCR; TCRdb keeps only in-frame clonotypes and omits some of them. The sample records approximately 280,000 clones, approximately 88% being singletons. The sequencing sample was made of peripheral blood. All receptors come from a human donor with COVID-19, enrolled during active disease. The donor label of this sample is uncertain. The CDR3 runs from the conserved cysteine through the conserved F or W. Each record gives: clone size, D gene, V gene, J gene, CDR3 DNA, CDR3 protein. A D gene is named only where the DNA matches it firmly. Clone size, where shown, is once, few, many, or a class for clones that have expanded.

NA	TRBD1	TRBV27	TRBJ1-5	TGTGCCAGCAGTTTAGGGGACAGTCCCAATCAGCCCCAGCATTTT	CASSLGDSPNQPQHF
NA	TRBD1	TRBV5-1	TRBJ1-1	TGCGCCAGCAGCTCGGGACAGGGGAACACTGAAGCTTTCTTT	CASSSGQGNTEAFF
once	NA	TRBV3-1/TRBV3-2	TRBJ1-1	TGTGCCAGCAGCCAAAGCCGCGGCACTGAAGCTTTCTTT	CASSQSRGTEAFF
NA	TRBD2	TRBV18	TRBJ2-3	TGTGCCAGCTCCCCGGGACTAGCGGTCACAGATACGCAGTATTTT	CASSPGLAVTDTQYF
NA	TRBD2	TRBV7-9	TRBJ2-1	TGTGTCAGCCGTGCAAGCGGGGTCTCCTACAATGAGCAGTTCTTC	CVSRASGVSYNEQFF
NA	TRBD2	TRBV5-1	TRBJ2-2	TGCGCCAGCAGCTCTAGTCGACTAGCGGGAGACACCGGGGAGCTGTTTTTT	CASSSSRLAGDTGELFF
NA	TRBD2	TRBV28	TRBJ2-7	TGTGCCAGCAGTTTGGGGCTAGCGGGAGGATTTTCCTACGAGCAGTACTTC	CASSLGLAGGFSYEQYF
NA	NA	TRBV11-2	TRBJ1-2	TGTGCCAGCAGCCCGATGACAACGATCTATGGCTACACCTTC	CASSPMTTIYGYTF
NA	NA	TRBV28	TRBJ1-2	TGTGCCAGCAGTTTTTTCCCGCCGGGTGGCTACACCTTC	CASSFFPPGGYTF
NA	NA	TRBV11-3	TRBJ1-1	TGTGCCAGCAGCTTGGGGCAGGCGAACACTGAAGCTTTCTTT	CASSLGQANTEAFF
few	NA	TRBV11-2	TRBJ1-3	TGTGCCAGCAGCTCGGGTTTTAGGGGAAACACCATATATTTT	CASSSGFRGNTIYF
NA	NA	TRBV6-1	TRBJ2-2	TGTGCCAGCAGTGAAGCGCGGCAGAACACCGGGGAGCTGTTTTTT	CASSEARQNTGELFF